The 16 T cell receptor beta chains reported below all come from one sample, sequenced in a study of control samples from healthy donors and cancer patients. TCRdb's table, derived via immunoSEQ multiplex PCR, lists solely in-frame clones and lacks some. This sample yields approximately 170,000 clones, of which approximately 94% are seen a single time; more than 1.3% belongs to the top ten. The sequenced material came from blood. These receptors came from a man aged 30-40 years in good health.

The chain combines TRBV2 with TRBJ2-6, with D perhaps TRBD2 (5 bases). The V and J ends lost 0 bases and 4 bases respectively, with 10 bases between them. The CDR3 contains 16 residues. The germline CDR1 and CDR2 sequences are SNHLY and FYNNEI. CDR3 DNA: TGTGCCAGCAGTGAAGCGAGGGTGGCAGGGGCCAACGTCCTGACTTTC. Protein: CASSEARVAGANVLTF.

The chain combines TRBV3-1 (or the pseudogene TRBV3-2) with TRBJ2-7, with D unresolved. This CDR3 contains 15 residues. CDR1 is LGHDT and CDR2 is YNNKEL in the germline V gene (reference sequence). Trimming removed 0 bases from V and 6 bases from J, with 15 bases in between. CDR3 amino acids: CASSQDIRPGFEQYF. DNA of the CDR3: TGTGCCAGCAGCCAAGATATCCGCCCCGGGTTCGAGCAGTACTTC.

This chain links TRBV14 with TRBJ1-5, with D uncertain. The CDR3 runs 13 residues. The ends were cut back, 2 bases at V and 5 bases at J, with 7 bases in the middle. The germline V gene has CDR1 SGHDN and CDR2 FVKESK. CDR3 nucleotide sequence: TGTGCCAGCAGCCAATCGAGGGATCAGCCCCAGCATTTT. It translates to CASSQSRDQPQHF.

This rearrangement joins TRBV30 to TRBJ2-2; D possibly matches TRBD1 or TRBD2 (5 bases each). V shed 4 bases and J shed 2 bases, with 14 bases lying between them. The CDR3 sequence is 15 residues long. CDR1 is GTSNPN, CDR2 SVGIG, per germline (reference sequence). This chain's CDR3 is CAWTRRDVNTGELFF. DNA for the CDR3: TGTGCCTGGACCCGAAGGGACGTAAACACCGGGGAGCTGTTTTTT.

The chain carries TRBV7-9 and TRBJ2-5; D is perhaps TRBD1 or TRBD2 (6 bases each). Per the germline V gene, CDR1 is SEHNR and CDR2 is FQNEAQ (reference sequence). With 1 base removed from V and 5 bases from J, the gap between germline ends came to 11 bases. This CDR3 contains 14 residues. The CDR3 is CASSLGQDYETQYF. The CDR3 DNA sequence: TGTGCCAGCAGCTTAGGACAGGACTACGAGACCCAGTACTTC.

CDR3 coding DNA: TGCGCCAGCAGCTTGGCCTCGACGTATGGCTACACCTTC. Translated: CASSLASTYGYTF. This chain joins TRBV5-1 and TRBJ1-2; unclear D gene. This CDR3 has 13 residues. The germline CDR1 and CDR2 sequences are SGHRS and YFSETQ. The V end lost 0 bases, the J end lost 5 bases, and 8 bases lay between the germline ends.

The chain carries TRBV27 and TRBJ1-1, with a weak D call TRBD1 (5 bases). CDR3 length equals 14 residues. With 4 bases removed from V and 1 base from J, the gap between germline ends came to 10 bases. Germline lookup yields CDR1 MNHEY and CDR2 SMNVEV (reference sequence). In DNA form, the CDR3 reads TGTGCCAGCAGTTACGGGACGGCGAACACTGAAGCTTTCTTT. Translating gives CASSYGTANTEAFF.

The chain links TRBV2 to TRBJ2-1; TRBD2 matches at 10 bases. J was trimmed by 6 bases and V by 5 bases; bases with no gene match: 7. Germline V lookup: CDR1 SNHLY, CDR2 FYNNEI. This CDR3 comprises 15 residues. Here the CDR3 DNA reads TGTGCCAGCAGTCGGTCTAGCGGGAGCAGCAATGAGCAGTTCTTC. Translation gives CASSRSSGSSNEQFF.

The chain joins TRBV6-5 to TRBJ1-1; no clear D gene. The length of the CDR3 is 15 residues. In germline, CDR1 is MNHEY, CDR2 SVGAGI. Trimming removed 6 bases at V and 3 bases at J, with 17 bases between. The CDR3 reads CASSPDRGIDTEAFF. Written as DNA, the CDR3 is TGTGCCAGCAGCCCCGACCGCGGTATCGACACTGAAGCTTTCTTT.

The V call is TRBV5-5, the J call TRBJ1-1; no clear D. Trimming cost V 1 base and J 8 bases, with 6 bases left between them. This CDR3 has 11 amino acids. Per the germline V gene, CDR1 is SGHKS and CDR2 is YYEKEE (reference sequence). In nucleotides, the CDR3 is TGTGCCAGCAGCTTGTCGCACGAAGCTTTCTTT. Amino acids: CASSLSHEAFF.

J is TRBJ2-1 and V is TRBV7-3, with TRBD1 identical over 8 bases. V lost 1 base and J lost 2; bases outside the gene matches: 7. Germline-derived CDR1 and CDR2 are SGHTA and FQGTGA. The length of the CDR3 is 17 residues. As DNA, the CDR3 is TGTGCCAGCAGCTTAAGACCCGGGACAGGAGCCTACAATGAGCAGTTCTTC. This gives the protein CASSLRPGTGAYNEQFF.

This chain joins TRBV5-4 and TRBJ2-2; the D is unclear. The CDR3 has 13 residues. The ends were cut back, 3 bases at V and 7 bases at J, with 10 bases in the middle. In germline, CDR1 is SGHNT, CDR2 YYREEE (reference sequence). The CDR3 nucleotides read TGTGCCAGCAGCTCCTCTATCGTCGGGGAGCTGTTTTTT. Translating it yields CASSSSIVGELFF.

The chain has TRBV6-5 and TRBJ1-5; TRBD1 matches at 7 bases. With 6 bases clipped from V and 0 bases from J, the junction kept 5 bases outside the gene matches. Germline V CDR1 and CDR2: MNHEY, SVGAGI. The CDR3 covers 15 residues. Written as DNA, the CDR3 is TGTGCCAGCAGAGAGACAGGGAATAGCAATCAGCCCCAGCATTTT. This encodes CASRETGNSNQPQHF.

This clone was recorded a few times. V and J are TRBV4-3 and TRBJ1-1; 7 bases agree with TRBD1. This CDR3 spans 14 amino acids. The J segment lost 5 bases and the V segment lost 1 base, leaving 4 bases of the junction unmatched. CDR1 LGHNA and CDR2 YSLEER come from the germline V gene. DNA of the CDR3: TGCGCCAGCAGCCAAGGACAGGGAAAAACTGAAGCTTTCTTT. It translates to CASSQGQGKTEAFF.

The chain carries TRBV10-1 and TRBJ1-1; D is unclear. Trimming left V 3 bases short and J 2 bases short, with 13 bases between. The CDR3 has 15 amino acids. Germline CDR1 and CDR2: WNHNN and SYGVQD (reference sequence). The CDR3 nucleotides are TGCGCCAGCAGTGATTACGGGGAGGCTAACACTGAAGCTTTCTTT. Translating gives CASSDYGEANTEAFF.

The chain joins TRBV29-1 to TRBJ1-2; D gene unclear. CDR1 and CDR2 (germline): SQVTM, ANQGSEA. V shed 4 bases and J shed 5 bases, with 8 bases lying between them. The CDR3 has 11 residues. The CDR3 is CSVVVAYGYTF. CDR3 sequence (DNA): TGCAGCGTTGTTGTGGCGTATGGCTACACCTTC.